This TCR beta chain comes out of a study of T cells in Graves' hyperthyroidism and ophthalmopathy. Study results and limitations: A model using 13 V-J features told ophthalmopathy apart from stable hyperthyroidism. Appearing also in blood were most of the thyroid clonotypes expanded above 0.001.

CDR1 and CDR2 (germline): MNHEY, SVGAGI. The CDR3 extends over 17 amino acids. V shed 2 bases and J shed 4 bases, with 18 bases lying between them. This clonotype was counted a few times. Antigen: not known. TCR beta CDR3 regions were amplified from RNA transcripts. The TCR CDR3 first-round RT-PCR relied on the HTBI primer set. MiXCR was run by TCRdb on the multiplex PCR reads, yielding one entry per CDR3 protein. The sample records around 500,000 distinct CDR3 sequences, 11% to 15% being singletons. PBMCs were derived from about 9.1 ml fresh peripheral blood. What was sequenced was blood. This receptor was obtained from a woman aged 35 to 49 with Graves' hyperthyroidism. J is TRBJ2-1 and V is TRBV6-5; D is possibly TRBD1 or TRBD2 (5 bases each). The CDR3 protein is CASSYPVAWGSYNEQFF. CDR3 DNA: TGTGCCAGCAGTTACCCCGTAGCCTGGGGGTCATACAATGAGCAGTTCTTC.